This T cell receptor (beta chain) is drawn from a study of T cell responses to AZD1222 COVID-19 vaccine. Findings of the study overall: Elevations in Spike-specific TCR breadth and depth followed administration of two AZD1222 doses. Close to half of all spike-specific TCRs reportedly target regions of the variants that are unmutated. A mostly white British donor set with more females was recruited, and clonal diversity was possibly underestimated.

The data were produced by immunoSEQ multiplex PCR, yet TCRdb's version contains in-frame clones alone and is incomplete. The sample yields around 150,000 clones, 90% to 95% seen once. V shed 1 base, J shed 4 bases, and the junction held 7 bases outside the gene matches. The length of the CDR3 is 17 residues. Germline V gene sequence: CDR1 SGHVS, CDR2 FNYEAQ. Concerning this clone itself: Its antigen is as yet unknown.

Pooled in the analysis were second doses at about 4 or about 12 weeks. Source: peripheral blood, taken 28 days after the second AZD1222 dose. This receptor was taken from an adult who received the AZD1222 COVID-19 vaccine. V is TRBV7-6 and J is TRBJ2-5; 12 nucleotides line up with TRBD2. CDR3 residues: CASSLGEGLAGRETQYF. CDR3 sequence (DNA): TGTGCCAGCAGCTTAGGAGAAGGACTAGCGGGGAGAGAGACCCAGTACTTC.